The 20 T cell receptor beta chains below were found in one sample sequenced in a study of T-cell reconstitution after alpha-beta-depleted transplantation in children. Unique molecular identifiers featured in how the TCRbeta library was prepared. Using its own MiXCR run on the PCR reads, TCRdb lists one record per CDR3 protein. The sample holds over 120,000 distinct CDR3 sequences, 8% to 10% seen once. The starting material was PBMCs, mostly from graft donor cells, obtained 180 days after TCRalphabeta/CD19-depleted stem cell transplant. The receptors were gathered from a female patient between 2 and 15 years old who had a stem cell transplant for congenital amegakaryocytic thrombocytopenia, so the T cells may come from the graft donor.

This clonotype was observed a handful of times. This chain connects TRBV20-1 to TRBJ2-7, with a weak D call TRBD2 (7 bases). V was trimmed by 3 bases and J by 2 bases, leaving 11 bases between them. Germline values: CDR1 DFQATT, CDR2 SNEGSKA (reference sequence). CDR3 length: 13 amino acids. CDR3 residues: CSASGGLPYEQYF. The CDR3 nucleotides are TGCAGTGCTAGCGGGGGGCTCCCCTACGAGCAGTACTTC.

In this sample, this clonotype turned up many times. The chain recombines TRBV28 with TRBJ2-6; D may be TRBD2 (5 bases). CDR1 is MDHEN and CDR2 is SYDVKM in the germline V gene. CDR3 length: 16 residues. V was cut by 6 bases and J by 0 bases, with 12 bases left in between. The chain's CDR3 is CASSPPRDSGANVLTF. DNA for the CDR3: TGTGCCAGCAGCCCCCCCCGGGACTCTGGGGCCAACGTCCTGACTTTC. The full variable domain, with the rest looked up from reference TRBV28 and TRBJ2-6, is DVKVTQSSRYLVKRTGEKVFLECVQDMDHENMFWYRQDPGLGLRLIYFSYDVKMKEKGDIPEGYSVSREKKERFSLILESASTNQTSMYLCASSPPRDSGANVLTFGAGSRLTVL.

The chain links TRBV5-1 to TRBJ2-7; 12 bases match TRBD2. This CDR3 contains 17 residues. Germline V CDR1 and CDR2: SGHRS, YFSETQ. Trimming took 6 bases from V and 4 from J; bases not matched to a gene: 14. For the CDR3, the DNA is TGCGCCAGCAACCCATCGAAGACTAGCGGGAGTACGTACGAGCAGTACTTC. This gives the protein CASNPSKTSGSTYEQYF.

In DNA form, the CDR3 reads TGTGCCAGCAGTTACTTGGACAGGGGGCCCGCTAACTATGGCTACACCTTC. Translation: CASSYLDRGPANYGYTF. This rearrangement joins TRBV6-5 to TRBJ1-2, with TRBD1 matching 11 bases. The CDR3 runs to 17 residues. The J segment lost 0 bases and the V segment lost 1 base, leaving 4 bases of the junction unmatched. Germline V gene sequence: CDR1 MNHEY, CDR2 SVGAGI.

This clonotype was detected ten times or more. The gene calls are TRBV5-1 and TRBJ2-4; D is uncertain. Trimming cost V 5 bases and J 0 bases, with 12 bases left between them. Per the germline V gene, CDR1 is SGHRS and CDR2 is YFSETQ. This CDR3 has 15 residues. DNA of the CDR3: TGCGCCAGCAGACCGGACGGTCTAGCCAAAAACATTCAGTACTTC. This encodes CASRPDGLAKNIQYF.

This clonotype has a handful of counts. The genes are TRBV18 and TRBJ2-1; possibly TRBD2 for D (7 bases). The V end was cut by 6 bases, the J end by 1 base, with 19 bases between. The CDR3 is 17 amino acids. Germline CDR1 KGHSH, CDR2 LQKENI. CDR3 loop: CASSPTRGARSYNEQFF. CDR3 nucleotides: TGTGCCAGCTCCCCTACCCGGGGGGCTCGATCCTACAATGAGCAGTTCTTC.

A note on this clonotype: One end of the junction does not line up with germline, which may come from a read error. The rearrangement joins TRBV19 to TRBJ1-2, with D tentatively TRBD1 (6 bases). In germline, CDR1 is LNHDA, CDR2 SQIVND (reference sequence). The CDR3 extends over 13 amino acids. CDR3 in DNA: TGTTCCAGTATCGGCAGGGGAAGCTATGGCTACACCTTC. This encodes CSSIGRGSYGYTF.

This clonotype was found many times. CDR3 sequence reads: CASSQDGRGTDTQYF. CDR3 sequence (DNA): TGCGCCAGCAGCCAAGATGGGAGGGGCACAGATACGCAGTATTTT. The rearrangement joins TRBV4-1 to TRBJ2-3, with 7 bases fitting TRBD2. Germline lookup yields CDR1 MGHRA and CDR2 YSYEKL. The CDR3 sequence is 15 residues long. J lost 1 base, V lost 0 bases, and 1 base had no gene match.

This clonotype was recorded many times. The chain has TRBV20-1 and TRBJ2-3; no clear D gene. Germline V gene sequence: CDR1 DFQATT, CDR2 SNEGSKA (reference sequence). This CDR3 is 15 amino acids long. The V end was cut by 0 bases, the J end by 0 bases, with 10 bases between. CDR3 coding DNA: TGCAGTGCTAGAGATTCGGCAGAAAGCACAGATACGCAGTATTTT. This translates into CSARDSAESTDTQYF.

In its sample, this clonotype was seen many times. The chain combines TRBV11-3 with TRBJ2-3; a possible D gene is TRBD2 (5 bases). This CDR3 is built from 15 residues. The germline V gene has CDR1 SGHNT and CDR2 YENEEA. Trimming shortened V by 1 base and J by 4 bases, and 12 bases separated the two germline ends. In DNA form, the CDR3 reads TGTGCCAGCAGCTTAGGGTCGGAGGTCTCAGATACGCAGTATTTT. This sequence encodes CASSLGSEVSDTQYF.

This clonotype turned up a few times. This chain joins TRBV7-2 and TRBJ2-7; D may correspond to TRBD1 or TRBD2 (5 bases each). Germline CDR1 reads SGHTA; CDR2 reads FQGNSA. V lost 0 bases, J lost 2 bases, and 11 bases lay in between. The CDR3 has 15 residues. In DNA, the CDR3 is TGTGCCAGCAGCTTAGCCGGGGCCCAAACCTACGAGCAGTACTTC. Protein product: CASSLAGAQTYEQYF.

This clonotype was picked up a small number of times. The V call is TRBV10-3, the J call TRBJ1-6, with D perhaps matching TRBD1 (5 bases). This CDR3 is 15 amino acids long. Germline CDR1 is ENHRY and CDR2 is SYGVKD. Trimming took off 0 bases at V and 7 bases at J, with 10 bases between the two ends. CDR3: CAISESGTPNSPLHF. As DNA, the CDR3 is TGTGCCATCAGTGAGTCCGGGACGCCCAATTCACCCCTCCACTTT.

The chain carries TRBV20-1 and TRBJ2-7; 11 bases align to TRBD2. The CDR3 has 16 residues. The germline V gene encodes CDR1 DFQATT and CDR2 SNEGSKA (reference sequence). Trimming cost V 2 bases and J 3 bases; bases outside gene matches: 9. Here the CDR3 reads CSARQLAGDNGYEQYF. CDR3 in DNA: TGCAGTGCTAGACAACTAGCGGGAGATAATGGCTACGAGCAGTACTTC.

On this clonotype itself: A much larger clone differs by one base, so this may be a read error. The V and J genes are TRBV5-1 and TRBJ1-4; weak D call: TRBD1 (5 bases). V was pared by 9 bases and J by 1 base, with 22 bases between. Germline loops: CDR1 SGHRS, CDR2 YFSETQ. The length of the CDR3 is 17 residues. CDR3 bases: TGCGCCACCAAGAGGGGTTATGAAGGGCAAACTAATGAAAAACTGTTTTTT. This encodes CATKRGYEGQTNEKLFF. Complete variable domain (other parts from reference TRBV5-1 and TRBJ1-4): KAGVTQTPRYLIKTRGQQVTLSCSPISGHRSVSWYQQTPGQGLQFLFEYFSETQRNKGNFPGRFSGRQFSNSRSEMNVSTLELGDSALYLCATKRGYEGQTNEKLFFGSGTQLSVL.

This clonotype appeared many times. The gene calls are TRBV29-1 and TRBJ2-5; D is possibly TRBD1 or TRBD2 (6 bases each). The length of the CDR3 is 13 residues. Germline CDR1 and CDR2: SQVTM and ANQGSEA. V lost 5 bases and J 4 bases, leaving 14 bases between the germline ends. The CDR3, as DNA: TGCAGCGTTCGATGGGGGGCGAGAGAGACCCAGTACTTC. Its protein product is CSVRWGARETQYF.

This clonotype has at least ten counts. The CDR3 coding sequence is TGCAGTAGCGAGGGCTTAGCGCCCGGGGATGAGCAGTTCTTC. Encoded protein: CSSEGLAPGDEQFF. The chain carries TRBV20-1 and TRBJ2-1; maybe TRBD2 (5 bases). CDR3 length: 14 amino acids. V was clipped by 8 bases and J by 8 bases, with 22 bases between them. CDR1 is DFQATT and CDR2 is SNEGSKA in the germline V gene (reference sequence).

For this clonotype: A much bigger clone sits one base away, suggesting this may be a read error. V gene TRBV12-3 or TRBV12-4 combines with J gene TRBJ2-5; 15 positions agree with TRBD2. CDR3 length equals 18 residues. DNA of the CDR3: TGTACCAGCAGTTCCGACAGTAGGACTAGCGGGGGGGGAGAGACCCAGTACTTC. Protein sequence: CTSSSDSRTSGGGETQYF.

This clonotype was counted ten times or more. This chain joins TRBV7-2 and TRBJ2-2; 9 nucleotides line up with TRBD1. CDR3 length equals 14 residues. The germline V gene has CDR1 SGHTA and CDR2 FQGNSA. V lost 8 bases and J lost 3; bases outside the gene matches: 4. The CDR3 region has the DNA TGTGCCAGCTCACAGGGGGCGCACACCGGGGAGCTGTTTTTT. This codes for CASSQGAHTGELFF.

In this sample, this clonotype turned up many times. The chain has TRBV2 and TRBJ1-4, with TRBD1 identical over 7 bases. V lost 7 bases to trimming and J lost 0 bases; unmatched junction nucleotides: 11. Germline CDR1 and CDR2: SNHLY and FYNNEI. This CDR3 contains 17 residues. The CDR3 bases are TGTGCCAGCACCAAGCCTCCGGGACAGTCAACTAATGAAAAACTGTTTTTT. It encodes CASTKPPGQSTNEKLFF.

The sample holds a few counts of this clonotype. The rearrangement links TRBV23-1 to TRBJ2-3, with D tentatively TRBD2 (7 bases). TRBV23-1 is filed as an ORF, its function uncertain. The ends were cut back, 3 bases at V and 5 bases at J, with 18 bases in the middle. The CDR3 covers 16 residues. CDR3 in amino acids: CASSHPPAGAGDTQYF. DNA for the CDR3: TGCGCCAGCAGTCATCCCCCCGCGGGGGCCGGAGATACGCAGTATTTT.